Sequencing of this T cell receptor beta chain was carried out in a study of CXCR3-negative and CXCR3-positive naive CD8 T cells. cDNA libraries for TRB were generated by 5' RACE incorporating UMI labels. Following a re-call of the 5' RACE reads, TCRdb has one entry per CDR3 protein and lacks DNA. The data include some 7,000 distinct CDR3 sequences; the top ten clones carry approximately 1.3%. On this clonotype: Antigen: not known.

Study observations and caveats: More hydrophobic TRB CDR3s occurred in CXCR3-positive than in CXCR3-negative naive cells.

The V gene's germline CDR1 is SQVTM and CDR2 ANQGSEA. This CDR3 comprises 13 residues. The origin of this receptor is a human donor in good health. Some clones in this sample may be carry-over from other donors' samples. The sequencing input was naive CXCR3+ CD8+ T cells from blood. Subset reported: CD45RO-CCR7+CD27+CD95- naive CD8+ T cells expressing CXCR3 (TNR3+). The chain is built from TRBV29-1 and TRBJ2-7. The CDR3 is CSVEAGRSYEQYF.